This is a list of T cell receptor beta chains from one sample in a study of cytotoxic CD8 clonotypes in ibrutinib-treated CLL. Clones were read by immunoSEQ multiplex PCR, and TCRdb kept only the in-frame ones, dropping some. The data hold 160,000 or so clones, with more than 65% observed a single time. The source was PBMCs, collected after 12 months of ibrutinib treatment. These receptors were taken from a human donor with chronic lymphocytic leukemia. The CDR3 runs from the conserved cysteine through the conserved F or W.

V gene,J gene,CDR3 protein
TRBV9,TRBJ1-2,CASSPTPRLTGGYGYTF
TRBV2,TRBJ2-7,CASSEASTSYEQYF
TRBV9,TRBJ1-6,CASSVAPGYYSPLHF
TRBV6-5,TRBJ1-4,CASSYGTGNEKLFF
TRBV15,TRBJ2-1,CATSSPRGGQGNNEQFF
TRBV7-8,TRBJ1-5,CASSSDRSMNYYSNQPQHF
TRBV7-9,TRBJ1-2,CAGQPFQYGYTF
TRBV27,TRBJ2-7,CASSTDREIYEQYF
TRBV5-4,TRBJ1-2,CASSLESGMGYTF
TRBV27,TRBJ1-1,CASRLRPNTEAFF
TRBV4-2,TRBJ1-5,CASSQEGLSNQPQHF
TRBV6-5,TRBJ1-1,CASGYRGLMNTEAFF